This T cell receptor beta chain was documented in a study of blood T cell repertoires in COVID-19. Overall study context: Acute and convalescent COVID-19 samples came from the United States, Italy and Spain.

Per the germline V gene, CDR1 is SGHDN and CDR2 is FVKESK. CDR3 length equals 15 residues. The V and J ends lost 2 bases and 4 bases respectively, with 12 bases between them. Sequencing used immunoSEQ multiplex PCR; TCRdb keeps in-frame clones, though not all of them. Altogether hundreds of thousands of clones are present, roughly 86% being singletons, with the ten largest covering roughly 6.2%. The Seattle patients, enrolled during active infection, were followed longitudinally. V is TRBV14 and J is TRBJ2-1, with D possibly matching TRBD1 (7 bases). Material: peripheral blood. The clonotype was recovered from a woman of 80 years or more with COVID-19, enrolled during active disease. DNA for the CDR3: TGTGCCAGCAGCCAACAGGGGGGCCGATACAATGAGCAGTTCTTC. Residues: CASSQQGGRYNEQFF.